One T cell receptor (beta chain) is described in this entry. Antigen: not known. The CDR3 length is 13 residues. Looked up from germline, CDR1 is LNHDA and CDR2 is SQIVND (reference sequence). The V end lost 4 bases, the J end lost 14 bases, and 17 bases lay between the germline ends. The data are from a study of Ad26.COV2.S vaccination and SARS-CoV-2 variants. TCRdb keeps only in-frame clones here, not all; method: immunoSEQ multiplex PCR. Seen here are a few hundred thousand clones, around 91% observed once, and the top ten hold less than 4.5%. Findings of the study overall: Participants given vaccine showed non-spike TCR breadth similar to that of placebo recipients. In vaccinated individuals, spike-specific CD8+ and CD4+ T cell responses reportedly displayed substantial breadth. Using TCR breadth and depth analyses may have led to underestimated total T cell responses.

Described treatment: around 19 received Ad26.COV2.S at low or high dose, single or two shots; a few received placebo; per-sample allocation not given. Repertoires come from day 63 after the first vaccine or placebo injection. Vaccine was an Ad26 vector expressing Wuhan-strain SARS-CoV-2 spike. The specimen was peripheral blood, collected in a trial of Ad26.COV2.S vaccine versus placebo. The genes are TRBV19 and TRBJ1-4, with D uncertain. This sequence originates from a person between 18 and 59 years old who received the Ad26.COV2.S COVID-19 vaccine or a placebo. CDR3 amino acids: CASSSDDQLGLFF. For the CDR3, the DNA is TGTGCCAGTAGTAGTGACGATCAATTGGGGCTGTTTTTT.